This record looks at one T cell receptor (beta chain) sequence and its context. The antigen is not known. The data derive from a study of blood T cells in healthy people across ages. Study results and caveats: More naive CD4+ cells and higher diversity were found in long-lived than in aged donors.

Primed by a sample-barcoded 5' primer and a J-beta primer mix, a second PCR proceeded for 7 to 11 cycles. TCRdb re-called the 5' RACE reads through MiXCR, storing one row per CDR3 protein. The sample includes hundreds of thousands of distinct CDR3 sequences, around 54% of them seen just once. V was trimmed by 8 bases and J by 1 base, leaving 20 bases between them. The CDR3 loop spans 16 amino acids. Germline V CDR1 and CDR2: MNHEY, SVGAGI. Sequenced: blood. The chain links TRBV6-5 to TRBJ2-5; no definite D call. The TCR sequence derives from a man aged 55 to 69 in good health. Written as DNA, the CDR3 is TGTGCCAGCGCCGACCGGGCGTGGCGGTCCCAAGAGACCCAGTACTTC. Its protein is CASADRAWRSQETQYF.